The 3 T cell receptor beta chains below were found in one sample sequenced in a study of cytomegalovirus exposure and HLA in healthy donors (dated by TCRdb to the late 2010s). The receptor library was made with the immunoSEQ multiplex PCR assay. A mixture of 60 forward primers for TCR Vbeta segments and 13 reverse primers for TCR Jbeta segments was used in the multiplex PCR. TCRdb provides this immuneACCESS table in a form limited to in-frame rearrangements. Some clones are lacking; in checked studies, under half of them reflect an unresolved V gene, and why the rest are absent is not known. This sample lists fewer than 150,000 clones; roughly 77% were detected once. The top ten constitute 1.5% to 2% of the sample. The specimen was PBMCs. The receptors stem from a woman under 40 in good health and CMV-seronegative.

This clone was seen a few times. J is TRBJ1-2 and V is TRBV4-1, with D maybe TRBD1 (5 bases). The V end was cut by 0 bases, the J end by 4 bases, with 15 bases between. The CDR3 is made up of 16 amino acids. Germline V gene sequence: CDR1 MGHRA, CDR2 YSYEKL. CDR3: CASSQDSPAGPYGYTF. The CDR3 DNA sequence: TGCGCCAGCAGCCAAGATTCCCCGGCAGGGCCCTATGGCTACACCTTC.

This clone has only a few counts. This chain links TRBV5-6 with TRBJ1-1; 8 nucleotides agree with TRBD1. V was clipped by 4 bases and J by 0 bases; unmatched bases: 14. This CDR3 is built from 18 residues. From germline, CDR1 is SGHDT and CDR2 YYEEEE. CDR3 sequence: CASSLRQGLPLMNTEAFF. Written as DNA, the CDR3 is TGTGCCAGCAGCCTCCGACAGGGGCTACCCTTAATGAACACTGAAGCTTTCTTT.

V usage is TRBV6-6 and J usage is TRBJ2-3, with 8 bases that match TRBD2. The CDR3 is made up of 15 amino acids. Losses at the gene ends were 4 bases for V and 5 bases for J; bases not matched to a gene: 8. Germline lookup yields CDR1 MNHNY and CDR2 SVGAGI (reference sequence). The CDR3 loop is CASSSSGGPLDTQYF. The CDR3 bases are TGTGCCAGCAGTTCCTCGGGGGGGCCGTTAGATACGCAGTATTTT.